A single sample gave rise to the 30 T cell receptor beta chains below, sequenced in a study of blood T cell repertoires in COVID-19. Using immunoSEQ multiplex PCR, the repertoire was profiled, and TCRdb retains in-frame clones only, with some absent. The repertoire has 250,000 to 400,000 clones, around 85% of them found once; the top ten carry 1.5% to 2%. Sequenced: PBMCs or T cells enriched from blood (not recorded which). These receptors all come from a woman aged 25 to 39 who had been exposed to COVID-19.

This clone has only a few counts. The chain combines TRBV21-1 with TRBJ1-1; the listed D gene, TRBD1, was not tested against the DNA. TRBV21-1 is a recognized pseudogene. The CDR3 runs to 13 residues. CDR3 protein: CASSRIGKALKGF. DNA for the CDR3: TGTGCCAGCAGCAGAATCGGAAAAGCCCTAAAGGGGTTT.

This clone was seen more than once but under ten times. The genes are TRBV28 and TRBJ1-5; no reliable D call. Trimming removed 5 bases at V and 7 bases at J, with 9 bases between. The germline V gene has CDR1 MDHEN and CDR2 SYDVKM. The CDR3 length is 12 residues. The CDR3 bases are TGTGCCAGCAGTCCCGCGGGCCAGCCCCAGCATTTT. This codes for CASSPAGQPQHF.

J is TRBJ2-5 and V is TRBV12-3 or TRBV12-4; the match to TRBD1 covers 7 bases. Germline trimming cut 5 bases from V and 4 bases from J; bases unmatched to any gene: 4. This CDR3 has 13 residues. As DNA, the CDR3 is TGTGCCAGCAGTCCCCAGGGGGTAGAGACCCAGTACTTC. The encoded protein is CASSPQGVETQYF.

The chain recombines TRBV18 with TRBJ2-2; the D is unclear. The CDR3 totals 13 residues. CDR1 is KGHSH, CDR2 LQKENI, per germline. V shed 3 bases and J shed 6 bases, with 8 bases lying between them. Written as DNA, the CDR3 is TGTGCCAGCTCACCCTTCGACTCCGGGGAGCTGTTTTTT. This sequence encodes CASSPFDSGELFF.

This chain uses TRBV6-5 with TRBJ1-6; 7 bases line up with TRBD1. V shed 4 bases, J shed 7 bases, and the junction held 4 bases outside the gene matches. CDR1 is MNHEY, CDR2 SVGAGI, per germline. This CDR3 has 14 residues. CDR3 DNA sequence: TGTGCCAGCAGTTTAAAGGGGGCAAATTCACCCCTCCACTTT. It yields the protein CASSLKGANSPLHF.

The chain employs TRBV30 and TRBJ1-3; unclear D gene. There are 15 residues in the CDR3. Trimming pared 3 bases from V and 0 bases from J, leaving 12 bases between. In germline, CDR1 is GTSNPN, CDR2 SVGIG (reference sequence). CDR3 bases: TGTGCCTGGAGCTATGATCACTACTCTGGAAACACCATATATTTT. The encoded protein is CAWSYDHYSGNTIYF.

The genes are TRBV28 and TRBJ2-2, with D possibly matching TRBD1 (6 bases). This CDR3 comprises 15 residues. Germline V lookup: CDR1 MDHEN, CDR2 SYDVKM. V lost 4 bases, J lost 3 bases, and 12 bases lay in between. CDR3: CASSWGTRDTGELFF. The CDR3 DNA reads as TGTGCCAGCAGTTGGGGGACAAGAGACACCGGGGAGCTGTTTTTT.

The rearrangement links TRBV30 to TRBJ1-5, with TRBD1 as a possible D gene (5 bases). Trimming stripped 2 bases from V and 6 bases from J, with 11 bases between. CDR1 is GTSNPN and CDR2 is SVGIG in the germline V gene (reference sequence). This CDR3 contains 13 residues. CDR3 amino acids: CAWSQGRVQPQHF. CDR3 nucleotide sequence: TGTGCCTGGAGTCAGGGAAGGGTTCAGCCCCAGCATTTT.

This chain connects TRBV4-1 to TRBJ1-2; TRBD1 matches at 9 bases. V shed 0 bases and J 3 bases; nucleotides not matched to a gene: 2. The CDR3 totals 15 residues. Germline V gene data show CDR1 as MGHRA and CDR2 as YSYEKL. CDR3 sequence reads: CASSQDDRGDYGYTF. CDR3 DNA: TGCGCCAGCAGCCAAGACGACAGGGGGGACTATGGCTACACCTTC.

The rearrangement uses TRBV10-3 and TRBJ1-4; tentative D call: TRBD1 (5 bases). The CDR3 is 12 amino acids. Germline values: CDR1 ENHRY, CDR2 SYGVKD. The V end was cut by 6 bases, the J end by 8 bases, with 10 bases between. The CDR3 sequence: CAIRGVGEKLFF. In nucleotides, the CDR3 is TGTGCCATCAGAGGGGTAGGAGAAAAACTGTTTTTT.

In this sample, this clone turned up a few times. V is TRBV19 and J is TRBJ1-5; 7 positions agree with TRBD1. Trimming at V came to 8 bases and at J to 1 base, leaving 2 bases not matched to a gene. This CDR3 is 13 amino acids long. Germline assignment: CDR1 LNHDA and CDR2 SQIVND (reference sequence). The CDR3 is CASGDRSNQPQHF. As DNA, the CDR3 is TGTGCCAGTGGGGACAGAAGCAATCAGCCCCAGCATTTT.

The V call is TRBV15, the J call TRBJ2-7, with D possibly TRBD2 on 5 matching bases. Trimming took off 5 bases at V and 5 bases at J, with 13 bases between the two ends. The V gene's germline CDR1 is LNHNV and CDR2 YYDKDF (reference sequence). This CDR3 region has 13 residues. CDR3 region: CATSARFSDEQYF. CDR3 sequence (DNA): TGTGCCACCAGCGCCCGATTTAGCGACGAGCAGTACTTC.

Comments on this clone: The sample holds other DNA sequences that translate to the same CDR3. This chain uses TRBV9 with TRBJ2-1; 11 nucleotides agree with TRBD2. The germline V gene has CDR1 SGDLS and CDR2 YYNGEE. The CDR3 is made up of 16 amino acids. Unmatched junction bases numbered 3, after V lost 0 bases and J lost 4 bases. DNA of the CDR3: TGTGCCAGCAGCGTAGATTTAGCGGGAGGGTACAATGAGCAGTTCTTC. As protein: CASSVDLAGGYNEQFF.

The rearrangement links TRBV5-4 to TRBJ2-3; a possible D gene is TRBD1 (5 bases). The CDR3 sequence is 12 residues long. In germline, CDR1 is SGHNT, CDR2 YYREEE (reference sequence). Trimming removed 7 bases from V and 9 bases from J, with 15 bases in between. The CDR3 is CASRGQYETQYF. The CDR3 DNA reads TGTGCCAGCCGAGGACAATATGAAACGCAGTATTTT.

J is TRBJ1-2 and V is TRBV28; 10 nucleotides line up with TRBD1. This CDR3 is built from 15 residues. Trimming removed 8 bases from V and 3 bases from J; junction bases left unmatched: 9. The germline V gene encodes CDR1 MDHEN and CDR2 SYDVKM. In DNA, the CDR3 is TGTGCCAGCTCAAGACAGGGGGCCCCGCACTATGGCTACACCTTC. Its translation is CASSRQGAPHYGYTF.

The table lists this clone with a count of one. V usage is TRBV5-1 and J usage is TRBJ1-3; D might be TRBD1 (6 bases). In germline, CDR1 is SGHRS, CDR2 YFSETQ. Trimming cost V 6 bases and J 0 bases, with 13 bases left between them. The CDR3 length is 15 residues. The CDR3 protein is CASTHEGVSGNTIYF. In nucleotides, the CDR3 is TGCGCCAGCACCCACGAGGGGGTCTCTGGAAACACCATATATTTT.

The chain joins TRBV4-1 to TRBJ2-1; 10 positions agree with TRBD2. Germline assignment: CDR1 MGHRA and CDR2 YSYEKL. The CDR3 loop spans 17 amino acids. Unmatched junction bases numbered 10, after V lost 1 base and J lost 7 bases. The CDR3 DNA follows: TGCGCCAGCAGCCAAGCTAGCGGGAGTAGGGGGTCAAATGAGCAGTTCTTC. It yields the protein CASSQASGSRGSNEQFF.

The CDR3 loop reads CASSLAQHDEQYF. The CDR3 region has the DNA TGCGCCAGCAGCTTGGCCCAACATGACGAGCAGTACTTC. The chain has TRBV5-1 and TRBJ2-7; D not certain. CDR1 and CDR2 from the germline V gene are SGHRS and YFSETQ. Trimming cost V 0 bases and J 5 bases, with 9 bases left between them. The CDR3 length is 13 residues. Filled out from reference TRBV5-1 and TRBJ2-7, the complete variable domain reads KAGVTQTPRYLIKTRGQQVTLSCSPISGHRSVSWYQQTPGQGLQFLFEYFSETQRNKGNFPGRFSGRQFSNSRSEMNVSTLELGDSALYLCASSLAQHDEQYFGPGTRLTVT.

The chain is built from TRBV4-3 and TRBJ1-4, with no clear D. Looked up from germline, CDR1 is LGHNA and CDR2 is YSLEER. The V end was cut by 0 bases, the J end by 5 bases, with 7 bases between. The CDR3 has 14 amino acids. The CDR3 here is CASSQEWRNEKLFF. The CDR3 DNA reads TGCGCCAGCAGCCAAGAATGGCGGAATGAAAAACTGTTTTTT.

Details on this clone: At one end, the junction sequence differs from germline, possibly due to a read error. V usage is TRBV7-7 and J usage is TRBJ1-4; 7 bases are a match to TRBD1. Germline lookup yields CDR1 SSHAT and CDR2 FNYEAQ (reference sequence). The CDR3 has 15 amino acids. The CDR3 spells CASSPGQAPNEKLFF. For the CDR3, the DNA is TGTGCTAGCAGCCCTGGACAGGCCCCTAATGAAAAACTGTTTTTT.

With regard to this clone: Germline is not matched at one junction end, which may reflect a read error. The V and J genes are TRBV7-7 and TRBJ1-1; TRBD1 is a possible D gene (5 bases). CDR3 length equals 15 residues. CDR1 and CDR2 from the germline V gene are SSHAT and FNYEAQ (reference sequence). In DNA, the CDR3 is TGTGCTAGCAGCAAACCAGGGTATTACAACACTGAAGCTTTCTTT. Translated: CASSKPGYYNTEAFF.

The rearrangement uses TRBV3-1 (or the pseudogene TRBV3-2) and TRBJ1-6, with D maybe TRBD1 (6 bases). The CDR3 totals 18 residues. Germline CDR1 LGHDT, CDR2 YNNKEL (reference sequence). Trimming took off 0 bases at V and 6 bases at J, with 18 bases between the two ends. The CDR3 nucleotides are TGTGCCAGCAGCCAAGATTGGATGATGAACAGGGCTAATTCACCCCTCCACTTT. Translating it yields CASSQDWMMNRANSPLHF.

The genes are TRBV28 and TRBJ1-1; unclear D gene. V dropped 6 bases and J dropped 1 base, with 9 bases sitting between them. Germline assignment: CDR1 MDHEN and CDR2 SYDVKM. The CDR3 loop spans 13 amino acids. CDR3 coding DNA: TGTGCCAGCAGCACCCACGGGAACACTGAAGCTTTCTTT. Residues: CASSTHGNTEAFF.

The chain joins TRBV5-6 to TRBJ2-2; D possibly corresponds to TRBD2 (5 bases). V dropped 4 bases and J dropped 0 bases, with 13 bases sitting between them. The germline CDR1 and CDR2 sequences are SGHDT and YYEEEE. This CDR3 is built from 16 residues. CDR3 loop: CASSRRTLANTGELFF. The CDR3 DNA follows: TGTGCCAGCAGCAGGAGGACGCTGGCGAACACCGGGGAGCTGTTTTTT.

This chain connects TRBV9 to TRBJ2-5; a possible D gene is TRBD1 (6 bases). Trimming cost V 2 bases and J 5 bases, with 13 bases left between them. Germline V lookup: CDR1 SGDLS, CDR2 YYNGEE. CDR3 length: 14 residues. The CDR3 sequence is CASSVSRGAETQYF. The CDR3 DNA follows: TGTGCCAGCAGCGTTTCCAGGGGAGCCGAGACCCAGTACTTC. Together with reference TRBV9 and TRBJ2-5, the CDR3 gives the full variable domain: DSGVTQTPKHLITATGQRVTLRCSPRSGDLSVYWYQQSLDQGLQFLIQYYNGEERAKGNILERFSAQQFPDLHSELNLSSLELGDSALYFCASSVSRGAETQYFGPGTRLLVL.

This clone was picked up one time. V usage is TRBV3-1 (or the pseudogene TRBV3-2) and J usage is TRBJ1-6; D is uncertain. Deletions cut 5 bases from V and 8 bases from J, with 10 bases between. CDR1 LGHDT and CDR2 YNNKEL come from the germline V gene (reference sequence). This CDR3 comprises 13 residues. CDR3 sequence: CASSNLEDSPLHF. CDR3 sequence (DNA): TGTGCCAGCAGCAACCTAGAGGATTCACCCCTCCACTTT.

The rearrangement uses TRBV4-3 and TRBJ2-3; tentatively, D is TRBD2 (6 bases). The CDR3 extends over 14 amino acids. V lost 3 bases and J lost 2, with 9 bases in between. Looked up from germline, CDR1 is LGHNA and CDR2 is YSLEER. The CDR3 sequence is CASSQGTATDTQYF. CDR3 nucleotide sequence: TGCGCCAGCAGCCAGGGGACTGCCACAGATACGCAGTATTTT.

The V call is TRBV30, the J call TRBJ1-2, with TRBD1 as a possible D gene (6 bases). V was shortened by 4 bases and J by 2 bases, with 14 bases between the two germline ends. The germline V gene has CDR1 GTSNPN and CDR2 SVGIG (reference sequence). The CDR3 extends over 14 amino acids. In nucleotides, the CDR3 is TGTGCCTGGACCCCGGGGGGGGCCAACTATGGCTACACCTTC. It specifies CAWTPGGANYGYTF.

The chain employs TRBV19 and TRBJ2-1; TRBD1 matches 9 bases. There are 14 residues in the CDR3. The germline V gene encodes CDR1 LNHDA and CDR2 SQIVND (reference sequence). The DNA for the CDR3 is TGTGCTACCAAGGGACAGGGCGCTTACAATGAGCAGTTCTTC. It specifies CATKGQGAYNEQFF.

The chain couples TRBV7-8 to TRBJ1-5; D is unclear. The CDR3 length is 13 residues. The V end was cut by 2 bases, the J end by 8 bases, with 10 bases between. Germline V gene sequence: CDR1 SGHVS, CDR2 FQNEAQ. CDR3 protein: CASSLSLSKPQHF. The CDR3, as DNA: TGTGCCAGCAGCTTATCATTGTCAAAGCCCCAGCATTTT.